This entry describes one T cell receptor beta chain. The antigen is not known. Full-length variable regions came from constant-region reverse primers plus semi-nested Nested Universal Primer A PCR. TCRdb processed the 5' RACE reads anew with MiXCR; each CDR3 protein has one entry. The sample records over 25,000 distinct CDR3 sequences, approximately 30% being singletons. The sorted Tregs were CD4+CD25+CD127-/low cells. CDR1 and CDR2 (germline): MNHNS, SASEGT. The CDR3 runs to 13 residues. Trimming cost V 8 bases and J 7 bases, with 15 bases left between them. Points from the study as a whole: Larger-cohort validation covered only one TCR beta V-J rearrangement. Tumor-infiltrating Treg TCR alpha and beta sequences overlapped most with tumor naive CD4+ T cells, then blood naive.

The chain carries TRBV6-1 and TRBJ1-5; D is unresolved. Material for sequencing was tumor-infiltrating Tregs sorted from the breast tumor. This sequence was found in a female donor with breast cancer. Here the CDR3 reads CASHGSRVQPQHF. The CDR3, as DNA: TGTGCCAGCCACGGCAGCAGAGTACAGCCCCAGCATTTT.